This T cell receptor beta chain was documented in a study of shared clonotypes between healthy human individuals. This clone came up once. V shed 2 bases, J shed 3 bases, and the junction held 10 bases outside the gene matches. CDR3 length: 16 amino acids. Germline assignment: CDR1 SGHTA and CDR2 FQGNSA. Profiling relied on immunoSEQ multiplex PCR, and the TCRdb table lists in-frame clones only, not all of them. The sample consists of roughly 700,000 clones, about 92% of them appearing once. The chain uses TRBV7-2 and TRBJ2-7, with 7 bases lining up with TRBD2. This TCR derives from a man in his late teens or twenties in good health. Some clones in this sample may be carry-over from other donors' samples. The specimen was memory CD8+ T cells from PBMCs. The subset is: CD45RO+ cells pooled with CCR7-negative TemRA cells. CDR3 DNA sequence: TGTGCCAGCAGCTTAATGGGGTCTAGCGGTATCTACGAGCAGTACTTC. Amino acids: CASSLMGSSGIYEQYF.